The rows below give T cell receptor beta chains drawn from one sample of a study of blood T cell repertoires in COVID-19. The table came from immunoSEQ multiplex PCR; TCRdb's copy has only in-frame clones and leaves some out. The top ten clones hold about 3.8% of a sample with about 220,000 clones, roughly 85% of them seen once. Sequencing used peripheral blood. These receptors all come from an elderly woman with acute or convalescent COVID-19. CDR3s include the opening cysteine and the closing phenylalanine or tryptophan. Each record gives: clone size, D gene, J gene, V gene, CDR3 DNA, CDR3 protein. A D gene is named only where the DNA matches it firmly. The listing skips clone size in some rows; elsewhere it reads once, few, many or a size class.

-	-	TRBJ2-2	TRBV5-4	TGTGCCAGCAGCCCCGCGACAGTGAACACCGGGGAGCTGTTTTTT	CASSPATVNTGELFF
-	-	TRBJ1-5	TRBV7-4	TGTGCCAGCAGCCCACACCAGGGTGGAAATCAGCCCCAGCATTTT	CASSPHQGGNQPQHF
-	-	TRBJ1-2	TRBV29-1	TGCAGCGTTGAAGTAACAGCGGGACGAGGAGGAGATGGCTACACCTTC	CSVEVTAGRGGDGYTF
-	TRBD1	TRBJ1-1	TRBV5-1	TGCGCCAGCAGCTTCTCGGGGACAGTGAACACTGAAGCTTTCTTT	CASSFSGTVNTEAFF
-	-	TRBJ2-2	TRBV5-6	TGTGCCAGCAGCACGGGGTATCCGAACACCGGGGAGCTGTTTTTT	CASSTGYPNTGELFF
-	TRBD1	TRBJ1-2	TRBV9	TGTGCCAGCAGCCCGGGGACAGGGAACTATGGCTACACCTTC	CASSPGTGNYGYTF
-	-	TRBJ1-4	TRBV2	TGTGCCAGCAGTTGGGACACCGTACGATCGGGTGAAAAACTGTTTTTT	CASSWDTVRSGEKLFF
-	TRBD2	TRBJ2-1	TRBV7-2	TGTGCCAGCAGCTTAGCAAGGGCGGGGGGCCGGAATGAGCAGTTCTTC	CASSLARAGGRNEQFF
-	-	TRBJ1-2	TRBV3-1/TRBV3-2	TGTGCCAGCAGCCAAGAAGAGGGGGTGCCCCTGAACGGCTACACCTTC	CASSQEEGVPLNGYTF
-	TRBD2	TRBJ2-5	TRBV7-3	TGTGCCAGCAGCCCGGGACTAGCGGGGGGGCGTCAAGAGACCCAGTACTTC	CASSPGLAGGRQETQYF
many	TRBD1	TRBJ2-5	TRBV15	TGTGCCACCAGCACCCGCGGACAGGGGGCGGGTTGGGAGACCCAGTACTTC	CATSTRGQGAGWETQYF
-	-	TRBJ2-7	TRBV3-1/TRBV3-2	TGTGCCAGCAGAACACAGGGTCACGAGCAGTACTTC	CASRTQGHEQYF
few	TRBD1	TRBJ1-5	TRBV19	TGTGCCAGTAGTATCCGGGACAGTCGGTTTGGTTCGCCCCAGCATTTT	CASSIRDSRFGSPQHF
-	TRBD1	TRBJ1-2	TRBV19	TGTGCCAGTAGTATGGTCGAGGACAGGGGCTATGGCTACACCTTC	CASSMVEDRGYGYTF
-	TRBD1	TRBJ2-3	TRBV2	TGTGCCAGCAGAGACAGGGATCGCACAGATACGCAGTATTTT	CASRDRDRTDTQYF
-	TRBD1	TRBJ1-1	TRBV11-3	TGTGCCAGCAGCTTATACTTGGGACAGGGTAACACTGAAGCTTTCTTT	CASSLYLGQGNTEAFF
-	TRBD1	TRBJ2-7	TRBV19	TGTGCCAGTCAGGGGGCCTACGAGCAGTACTTC	CASQGAYEQYF
-	TRBD1	TRBJ1-2	TRBV9	TGTGCCAGCAGCGCCCGGGACAGGGGGCAATTAAGGTACACCTTC	CASSARDRGQLRYTF
few	TRBD2	TRBJ2-1	TRBV10-1	TGCGCCAGCAGTGAGGCCCCTAGCGGGGAGGACAATGAGCAGTTCTTC	CASSEAPSGEDNEQFF
few	-	TRBJ1-2	TRBV28	TGTGCCAGCAGTAAACAGATCCAAGCCGATGGCTACACCTTC	CASSKQIQADGYTF
-	TRBD2	TRBJ2-3	TRBV4-1	TGCGCCAGCAGCCAAGGGACTAGCGGGGGGGCAGATACGCAGTATTTT	CASSQGTSGGADTQYF
-	TRBD1	TRBJ2-7	TRBV29-1	TGCAGCGTCAACTCACAGGGGAACGAGCAGTACTTC	CSVNSQGNEQYF
-	-	TRBJ1-3	TRBV10-3	TGTGCCACCCAGAGACCCGGGGAAGGTGGAAACACCATATATTTT	CATQRPGEGGNTIYF
-	TRBD2	TRBJ2-1	TRBV4-2	TGTGCCAGCAGCCCTTGGACTAGCGTGAGGAATGAGCAGTTCTTC	CASSPWTSVRNEQFF
-	TRBD2	TRBJ2-2	TRBV7-2	TGTGCCAGCAGCTCGAGTGCCTTCCGGACTAGGTCCACCGGGGAGCTGTTTTTT	CASSSSAFRTRSTGELFF
-	-	TRBJ1-2	TRBV30	TGTGCCTGGAGTGTTCAGGGTATGGATGGCTACACCTTC	CAWSVQGMDGYTF
-	TRBD1	TRBJ1-4	TRBV11-2	TGTGCCAGCAGCAGGGGGACAGAGAATGAAAAACTGTTTTTT	CASSRGTENEKLFF
-	TRBD2	TRBJ2-3	TRBV18	TGTGCCAGCTCAGGGACTAGCGAAACAGATACGCAGTATTTT	CASSGTSETDTQYF
many	-	TRBJ1-3	TRBV7-6	TGTGCCAGCAGCTTAGACCCGAGCTCTGGAAACACCATATATTTT	CASSLDPSSGNTIYF
-	TRBD1	TRBJ1-6	TRBV9	TGTGCCAGCAGCGTGGGGGACAGCGTAACCAATTCACCCCTCCACTTT	CASSVGDSVTNSPLHF
-	-	TRBJ1-4	TRBV2	TGTGCCAGCACGATGAGGAGCGGGGACACAGGAGGAAAACTGTTTTTT	CASTMRSGDTGGKLFF
-	TRBD1	TRBJ1-2	TRBV7-9	TGTGCCAGCAGCCCCTTAAACAGGGGTGGCTACACCTTC	CASSPLNRGGYTF
-	TRBD1	TRBJ1-2	TRBV29-1	TGCAGCGTTGAAACAGGGGTAGCCTTTTATGGCTACACCTTC	CSVETGVAFYGYTF
-	-	TRBJ1-1	TRBV6-2/TRBV6-3	TGTGCCAGCAGTACAGGACAGAACACTGAAGCTTTCTTT	CASSTGQNTEAFF
-	-	TRBJ2-6	TRBV7-2	TGTGCCAGCAGCGTCTATGGGGCCAACGTCCTGACTTTC	CASSVYGANVLTF
-	-	TRBJ2-4	TRBV28	TGTGCCAGCAGTTTTAGAGGTGCCGGTGAAAACATTCAGTACTTC	CASSFRGAGENIQYF
-	-	TRBJ1-1	TRBV9	TGTGCCAGCAGCGTAGCTTTGAACACTGAAGCTTTCTTT	CASSVALNTEAFF
-	TRBD1	TRBJ1-1	TRBV6-6	TGTGCCAGCAGTTACTGGACAGGGGCAAGGACTGAAGCTTTCTTT	CASSYWTGARTEAFF
-	TRBD2	TRBJ2-5	TRBV24-1	TGTGCCACCAGTGATCCCCGGGGGAGGGATCGGGGGGAGACCCAGTACTTC	CATSDPRGRDRGETQYF
-	-	TRBJ1-6	TRBV30	TGTGCCTGGAGTCCAGAGGGGGGGGGACCTTCACCCCTCCACTTT	CAWSPEGGGPSPLHF
-	-	TRBJ1-2	TRBV19	TGTGCCAGTAGTATAGGCAGGATAGATGGCTACACCTTC	CASSIGRIDGYTF
-	-	TRBJ2-1	TRBV5-6	TGTGCCAGCAGCCTGATTGCCCTATCCTACAATGAGCAGTTCTTC	CASSLIALSYNEQFF
-	-	TRBJ1-2	TRBV7-9	TGTGCCAGCAGCTTAGGGGCAGGGGATGGCTACACCTTC	CASSLGAGDGYTF
-	-	TRBJ1-1	TRBV3-1/TRBV3-2	TGTGCCAGCAGCCATGGGAGGATGAACACTGAAGCTTTCTTT	CASSHGRMNTEAFF